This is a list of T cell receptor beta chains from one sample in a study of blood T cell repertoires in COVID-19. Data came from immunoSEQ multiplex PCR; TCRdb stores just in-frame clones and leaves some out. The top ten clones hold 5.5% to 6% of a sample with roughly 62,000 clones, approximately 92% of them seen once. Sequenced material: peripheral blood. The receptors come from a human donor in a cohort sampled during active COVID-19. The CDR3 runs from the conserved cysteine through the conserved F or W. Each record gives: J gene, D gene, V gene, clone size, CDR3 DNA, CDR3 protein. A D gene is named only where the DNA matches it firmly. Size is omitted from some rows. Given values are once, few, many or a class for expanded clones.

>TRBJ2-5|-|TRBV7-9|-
TGTGCCAGCACGGCGGGAGAGACCCAGTACTTC
CASTAGETQYF
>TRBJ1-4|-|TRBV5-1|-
TGCGCCAGCAGCCTTGCAACTAATGAAAAACTGTTTTTT
CASSLATNEKLFF
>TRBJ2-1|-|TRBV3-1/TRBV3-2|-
TGTGCCAGCAGCCAAGATCCTGGGCAGCACAATGAGCAGTTCTTC
CASSQDPGQHNEQFF
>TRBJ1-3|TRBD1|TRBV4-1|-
TGCGCCAGCAGCCAAGCAATGACAGGGACAGGCTCTGGAAACACCATATATTTT
CASSQAMTGTGSGNTIYF
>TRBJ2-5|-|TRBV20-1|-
TGCAGTGCTAGTACGGGGAGCGGAGAGACCCAGTACTTC
CSASTGSGETQYF
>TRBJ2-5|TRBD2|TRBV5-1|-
TGCGCCAGCAGTCTTTCCTGGCTAGCGGGTCGCCAAGAGACCCAGTACTTC
CASSLSWLAGRQETQYF
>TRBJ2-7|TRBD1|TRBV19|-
TGTGCCAGTAGTTTCGGGACAGGGGGCGAGCAGTACTTC
CASSFGTGGEQYF
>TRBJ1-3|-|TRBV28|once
TGTGCCAGCAGTTCGACCTGGGCCAGCTCTGGAAACACCATATATTTT
CASSSTWASSGNTIYF
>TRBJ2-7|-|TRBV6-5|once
TGTGCCAGCACCCGGACAGAGATCTACGAGCAGTACTTC
CASTRTEIYEQYF
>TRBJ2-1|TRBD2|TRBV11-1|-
TGTGCCAGCAGCTTAGCGCTAGCGGGCAGCTCCTACAATGAGCAGTTCTTC
CASSLALAGSSYNEQFF
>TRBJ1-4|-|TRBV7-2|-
TGTGCCAGCAGCCCGTCAACTAATGAAAAACTGTTTTTT
CASSPSTNEKLFF
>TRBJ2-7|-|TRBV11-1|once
TGTGCCAGCAGCGACGACATGACCTACGAGCAGTACTTC
CASSDDMTYEQYF
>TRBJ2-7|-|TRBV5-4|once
TGTGCCAGCAGCTTTAGCGGAACTATCTCCTACGAGCAGTACTTC
CASSFSGTISYEQYF
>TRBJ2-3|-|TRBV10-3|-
TGTGCCATCAGTGAGCCCAGGGAGGGGGTCACAGATACGCAGTATTTT
CAISEPREGVTDTQYF
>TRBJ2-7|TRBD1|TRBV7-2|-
TGTGCCAGCAGCTTGAAAGGGACAGGGGCCTACGAGCAGTACTTC
CASSLKGTGAYEQYF
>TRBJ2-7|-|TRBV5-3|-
TGTGCCAGAAGCTCCCACGGGAATGAGCAGTACTTC
CARSSHGNEQYF